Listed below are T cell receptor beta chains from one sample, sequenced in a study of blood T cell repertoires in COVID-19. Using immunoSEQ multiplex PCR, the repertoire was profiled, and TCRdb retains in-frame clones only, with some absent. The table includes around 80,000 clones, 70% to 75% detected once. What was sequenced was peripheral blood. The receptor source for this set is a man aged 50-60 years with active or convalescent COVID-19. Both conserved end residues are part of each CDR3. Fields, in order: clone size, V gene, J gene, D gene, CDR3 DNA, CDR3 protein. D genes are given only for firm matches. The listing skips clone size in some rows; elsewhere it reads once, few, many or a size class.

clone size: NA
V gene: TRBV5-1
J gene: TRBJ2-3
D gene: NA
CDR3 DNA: TGCGCCAGCAGCTTAGGCGGTCCTAGCACAGATACGCAGTATTTT
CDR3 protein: CASSLGGPSTDTQYF

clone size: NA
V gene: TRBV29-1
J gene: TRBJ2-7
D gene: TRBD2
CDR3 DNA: TGCAGCGTCGGACTAGCGGGGGGACATTACGAGCAGTACTTC
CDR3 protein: CSVGLAGGHYEQYF

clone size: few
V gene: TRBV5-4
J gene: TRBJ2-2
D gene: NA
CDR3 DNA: TGTGCCAGCACCCTGGGAGGGGGGAACACCGGGGAGCTGTTTTTT
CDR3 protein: CASTLGGGNTGELFF

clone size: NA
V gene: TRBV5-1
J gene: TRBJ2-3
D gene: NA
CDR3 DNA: TGCGCCAGCAGCTCGAGCGCAGCTAGCACAGATACGCAGTATTTT
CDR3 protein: CASSSSAASTDTQYF

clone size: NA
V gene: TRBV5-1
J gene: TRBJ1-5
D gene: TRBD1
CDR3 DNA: TGCGCCAGCAGCTTGGACAGGGGGCAGCCCCAGCATTTT
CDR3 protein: CASSLDRGQPQHF

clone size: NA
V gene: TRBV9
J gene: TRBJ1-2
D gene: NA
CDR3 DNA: TGTGCCAGCAGCGTAGACGGTCGGACAGCTGGCTACACCTTC
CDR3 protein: CASSVDGRTAGYTF

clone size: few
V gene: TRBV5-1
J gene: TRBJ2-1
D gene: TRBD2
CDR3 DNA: TGCGCCAGCAGCTTGGCTTCCCAAGCGGGGGTTGACAATGAGCAGTTCTTC
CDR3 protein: CASSLASQAGVDNEQFF

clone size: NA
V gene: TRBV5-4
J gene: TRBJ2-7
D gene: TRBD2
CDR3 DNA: TGTGCCAGCAGCTGGGGACTAGATACTTACGAGCAGTACTTC
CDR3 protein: CASSWGLDTYEQYF

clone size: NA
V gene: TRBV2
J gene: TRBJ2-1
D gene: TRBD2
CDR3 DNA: TGTGCCAGTTGGACTAGCGGGCCCCACAATGAGCAGTTCTTC
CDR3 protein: CASWTSGPHNEQFF

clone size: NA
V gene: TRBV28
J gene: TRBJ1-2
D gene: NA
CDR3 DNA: TGTGCCAGCAGTTTAAACAGGGAAGGGGGCTACACCTTC
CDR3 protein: CASSLNREGGYTF

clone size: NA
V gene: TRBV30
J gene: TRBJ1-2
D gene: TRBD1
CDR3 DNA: TGTGCCTGGAGTGGGGCAGGGGGCTATGGCTACACCTTC
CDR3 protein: CAWSGAGGYGYTF

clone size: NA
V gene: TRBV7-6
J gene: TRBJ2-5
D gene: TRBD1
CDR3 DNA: TGTGCCAGCAGCTTAGATACAGGGGCCCGTGGAGAGACCCAGTACTTC
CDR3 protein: CASSLDTGARGETQYF

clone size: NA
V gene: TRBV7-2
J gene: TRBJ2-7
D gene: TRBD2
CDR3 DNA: TGTGCCAGCAGCGCCGGACTAGTTGGTTACGAGCAGTACTTC
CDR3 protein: CASSAGLVGYEQYF

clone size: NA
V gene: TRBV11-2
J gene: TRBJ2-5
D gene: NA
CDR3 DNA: TGTGCCAGCAGCTTAAATGGGGGCTCGTGGTACCAAGAGACCCAGTACTTC
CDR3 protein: CASSLNGGSWYQETQYF

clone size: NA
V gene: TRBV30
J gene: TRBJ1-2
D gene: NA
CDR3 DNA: TGTGCCTGGAGGGGGTCTGGGCAGGGAGGCTATGGCTACACCTTC
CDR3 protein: CAWRGSGQGGYGYTF

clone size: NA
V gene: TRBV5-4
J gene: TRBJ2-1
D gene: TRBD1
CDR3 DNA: TGTGCCAGCAGCTTGGGTGGGGACAGGTCTTACAATGAGCAGTTCTTC
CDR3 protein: CASSLGGDRSYNEQFF

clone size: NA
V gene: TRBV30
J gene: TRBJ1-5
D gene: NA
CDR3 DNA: TGTGCCTGGAGTCGACAGCTCGGAGGCAATCAGCCCCAGCATTTT
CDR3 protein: CAWSRQLGGNQPQHF

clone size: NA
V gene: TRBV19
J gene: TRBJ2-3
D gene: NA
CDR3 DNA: TGTGCCAGTAGTATGGGGCAGGGGACAGATACGCAGTATTTT
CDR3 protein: CASSMGQGTDTQYF

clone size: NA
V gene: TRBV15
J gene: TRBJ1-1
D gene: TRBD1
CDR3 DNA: TGTGCCACCAGCAGACCTGAGGGACAGGCGGGGACTGAAGCTTTCTTT
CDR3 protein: CATSRPEGQAGTEAFF

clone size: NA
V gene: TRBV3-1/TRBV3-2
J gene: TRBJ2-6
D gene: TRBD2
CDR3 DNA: TGTGCCAGCAGCCCGCCACTAGCGGGGGCCTATGGGGCCAACGTCCTGACTTTC
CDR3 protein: CASSPPLAGAYGANVLTF

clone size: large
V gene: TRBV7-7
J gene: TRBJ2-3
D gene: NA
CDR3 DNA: TGTGCCAGCGCAGGGACTAGCACAGATACGCAGTATTTT
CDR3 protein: CASAGTSTDTQYF

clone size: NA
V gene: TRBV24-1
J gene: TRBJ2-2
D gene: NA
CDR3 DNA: TGTGCCACCAGTGATGGCTACAGGGCCGGGGAGCTGTTTTTT
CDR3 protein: CATSDGYRAGELFF

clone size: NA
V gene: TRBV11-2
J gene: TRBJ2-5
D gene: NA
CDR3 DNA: TGTGCCAGCAGCCCTCGGCTCCGAACTAGTCAAGAGACCCAGTACTTC
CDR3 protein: CASSPRLRTSQETQYF

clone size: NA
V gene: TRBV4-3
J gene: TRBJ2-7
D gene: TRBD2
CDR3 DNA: TGCGCCAGCAGCCAAGAAGTCGGGCGGGGGAGCTCCTACGAGCAGTACTTC
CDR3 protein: CASSQEVGRGSSYEQYF

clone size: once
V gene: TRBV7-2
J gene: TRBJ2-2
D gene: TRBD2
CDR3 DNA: TGTGCCAGCAGCTTATCTAGCGGGGGGGTCGGGGAGCTGTTTTTT
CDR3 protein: CASSLSSGGVGELFF

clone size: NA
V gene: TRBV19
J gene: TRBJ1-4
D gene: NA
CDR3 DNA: TGTGCCAGTAGTATAACAGGTTCTAATGAAAAACTGTTTTTT
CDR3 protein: CASSITGSNEKLFF

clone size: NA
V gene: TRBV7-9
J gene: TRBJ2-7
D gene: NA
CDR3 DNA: TGTGCCAGCAGCTCCTCCGCCGGGACTGGGACTGGAGAGCAGTACTTC
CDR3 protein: CASSSSAGTGTGEQYF

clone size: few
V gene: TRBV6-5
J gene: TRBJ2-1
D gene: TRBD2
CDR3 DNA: TGTGCCAGCAGTTACTCGGGGGAGGGGAATGAGCAGTTCTTC
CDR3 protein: CASSYSGEGNEQFF

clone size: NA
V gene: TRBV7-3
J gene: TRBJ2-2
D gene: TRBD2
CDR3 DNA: TGTGCCAGCAGCTTTTCTAGCGGGGTCAACACCGGGGAGCTGTTTTTT
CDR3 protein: CASSFSSGVNTGELFF